This T cell receptor beta chain appears in the sequencing data of a study of T-cell memory formation after mild COVID-19. General study findings and limits: Among contracting clones, CD4+ were mainly CM/EM and CD8+ enriched in EMRA. Some clones that responded turned up in pre-infection memory, which suggests that cross-reactive memory joined in.

This clonotype was recorded a few times. Antigen specificity is unknown. cDNA libraries for TCR alpha and TCR beta, carrying sample barcodes and UMIs, came from 5'RACE with constant-segment primers. TCRdb recomputed calls from the 5' RACE reads with MiXCR, one row per CDR3 protein. The sample has 400,000 to 450,000 distinct CDR3 sequences, 18% seen once. In germline, CDR1 is SGDLS, CDR2 YYNGEE. The CDR3 runs 15 residues. V gave up 4 bases and J gave up 6 bases, with 16 bases separating them. Sequencing input: PBMCs or a T cell subset sorted from them (not recorded which). V usage is TRBV9 and J usage is TRBJ2-2; maybe TRBD1 (6 bases). This clonotype was obtained from a young man who had mild COVID-19 (a few samples of this study predate the infection). Cell type and time point are not known. Written as DNA, the CDR3 is TGTGCCAGCAGCCCATTCGACAGGACCCCCGGGGAGCTGTTTTTT. Translation: CASSPFDRTPGELFF.